The text below deals with one TCR beta chain. What it binds is unknown. The repertoire was sequenced with immunoSEQ multiplex PCR; TCRdb's copy has only in-frame clones and lacks some. The data show around 8,000 clones, about 64% seen once. This specimen belongs to a study of tumor-infiltrating lymphocytes in localized non-small cell lung cancer. V lost 3 bases, J lost 7 bases, and 10 bases lay in between. The CDR3 length is 13 residues. Germline CDR1 is ENHRY and CDR2 is SYGVKD. Whole-study results and caveats: Available tissue quantity limited TCR sequencing to a patient subset.

Sequences were obtained from uninvolved lung tissue not adjacent to the tumor. The source of this sequence is a human donor with non-small cell lung cancer. This chain joins TRBV10-3 and TRBJ1-5, with D possibly matching TRBD1 (5 bases). The CDR3 region is CAISEGQGQPQHF. CDR3 nucleotide sequence: TGTGCCATCAGTGAAGGGCAGGGCCAGCCCCAGCATTTT.